What follows are 24 T cell receptor beta chains derived from one specimen sequenced in a study of CD8+ T cells in alopecia areata. cDNA prepared by RNA extraction and subsequent reverse transcription served as the template for sequencing. Data came from immunoSEQ multiplex PCR; TCRdb stores just in-frame clones and leaves some out. The repertoire holds approximately 130,000 clones, with approximately 60% as singletons. Sample treatment: oral pan-JAK inhibitor, 5-10 mg twice daily. The source was CD4+ T cells sorted from blood, collected at week 4, from a patient treated with tofacitinib. These receptors were taken from a human donor with alopecia areata.

This clone came up a few times. This chain uses TRBV29-1 with TRBJ1-3; D gene uncertain. Trimming took 4 bases from V and 8 from J, leaving 9 bases between them. CDR3 size: 11 residues. Germline V CDR1 and CDR2: SQVTM, ANQGSEA. The DNA of the CDR3 is TGCAGCGTTGGGGCGGAGGACACCATATATTTT. Protein sequence: CSVGAEDTIYF.

The chain links TRBV4-3 to TRBJ2-7; D not certain. Germline CDR1 reads LGHNA; CDR2 reads YSLEER. V was pared by 4 bases and J by 0 bases, with 13 bases between. The CDR3 has 15 amino acids. In nucleotides, the CDR3 is TGCGCCAGCAGCCCCGAGCTTGTGAGCTCCTACGAGCAGTACTTC. Its protein product is CASSPELVSSYEQYF.

J is TRBJ1-1 and V is TRBV4-3; D gene ambiguous. The V gene's germline CDR1 is LGHNA and CDR2 YSLEER. This CDR3 contains 15 residues. Trimming left V 0 bases short and J 2 bases short, with 10 bases between. For the CDR3, the DNA is TGCGCCAGCAGCCAAGACCCCGCGGCAAACACTGAAGCTTTCTTT. It is translated as CASSQDPAANTEAFF.

The rearrangement links TRBV29-1 to TRBJ1-1, with 7 bases aligning to TRBD1. Looked up from germline, CDR1 is SQVTM and CDR2 is ANQGSEA. The CDR3 length is 10 residues. Losses at the gene ends were 7 bases for V and 8 bases for J; bases not matched to a gene: 4. CDR3 nucleotide sequence: TGCAGCGCTCTGACAGGGGAAGCTTTCTTT. Protein: CSALTGEAFF.

The J gene is TRBJ2-2, the V gene TRBV7-3; 7 nucleotides agree with TRBD2. Germline CDR1 and CDR2: SGHTA and FQGTGA. The ends lost 4 bases at V and 7 bases at J; junction bases unmatched: 3. The length of the CDR3 is 13 residues. DNA for the CDR3: TGTGCCAGCAGCTGGACTAGTATCGGGGAGCTGTTTTTT. Protein: CASSWTSIGELFF.

This chain connects TRBV30 to TRBJ1-5; tentative D call: TRBD1 (5 bases). The V gene lost 5 bases and the J gene lost 7 bases, with 15 bases spanning the gap. The CDR3 is 13 amino acids. In germline, CDR1 is GTSNPN, CDR2 SVGIG (reference sequence). This CDR3 reads CAWGAMMEQPQHF. In nucleotides, the CDR3 is TGTGCCTGGGGGGCGATGATGGAGCAGCCCCAGCATTTT.

The J gene is TRBJ2-1, the V gene TRBV30; 8 nucleotides line up with TRBD1. Trimming removed 5 bases from V and 4 bases from J; junction bases left unmatched: 13. The CDR3 extends over 16 amino acids. CDR1 is GTSNPN, CDR2 SVGIG, per germline (reference sequence). The CDR3, as DNA: TGTGCCTGGGAAGACGCAGGGGGCGGTTGGTACAATGAGCAGTTCTTC. Translated, it gives CAWEDAGGGWYNEQFF.

This sequence joins TRBV30 and TRBJ2-5; perhaps TRBD2 as D (5 bases). Germline-derived CDR1 and CDR2 are GTSNPN and SVGIG (reference sequence). This CDR3 region has 13 residues. Trimming took 3 bases from V and 2 from J, leaving 10 bases between them. The CDR3 here is CAWSIGVQETQYF. The CDR3 DNA reads TGTGCCTGGAGCATCGGGGTACAAGAGACCCAGTACTTC. The variable domain in full, completed from reference TRBV30 and TRBJ2-5, reads SQTIHQWPATLVQPVGSPLSLECTVEGTSNPNLYWYRQAAGRGLQLLFYSVGIGQISSEVPQNLSASRPQDRQFILSSKKLLLSDSGFYLCAWSIGVQETQYFGPGTRLLVL.

This clone was picked up a small number of times. The chain is built from TRBV29-1 and TRBJ2-5, with a possible D match to TRBD1 (6 bases). The CDR3 sequence is 15 residues long. From germline, CDR1 is SQVTM and CDR2 ANQGSEA. Trimming left V 6 bases short and J 0 bases short, with 17 bases between. The CDR3 is CSVPGFRGHQETQYF. The DNA for the CDR3 is TGCAGCGTCCCCGGATTCAGGGGTCACCAAGAGACCCAGTACTTC.

V is TRBV30 and J is TRBJ2-5; possible D gene TRBD2, 6 bases. The germline V and J ends were trimmed by 5 bases and 5 bases, with 9 bases remaining between them. The germline V gene encodes CDR1 GTSNPN and CDR2 SVGIG (reference sequence). This CDR3 is 11 amino acids long. The CDR3 protein is CAWGGAETQYF. DNA of the CDR3: TGTGCCTGGGGCGGGGCGGAGACCCAGTACTTC.

The rearrangement links TRBV5-6 to TRBJ2-1; D is undetermined. Deletions cut 0 bases from V and 4 bases from J, with 5 bases between. The CDR3 covers 13 residues. Germline loops: CDR1 SGHDT, CDR2 YYEEEE. The CDR3 sequence is CASSLGVYNEQFF. Written as DNA, the CDR3 is TGTGCCAGCAGCTTGGGGGTTTACAATGAGCAGTTCTTC.

The V call is TRBV5-1, the J call TRBJ2-7; 7 positions match TRBD1. CDR1 is SGHRS, CDR2 YFSETQ, per germline. The CDR3 runs to 14 residues. Trimming took 0 bases from V and 5 from J; bases not matched to a gene: 5. The CDR3 region is CASSLAYRGHEQYF. In DNA, the CDR3 is TGCGCCAGCAGCTTGGCTTACAGGGGACACGAGCAGTACTTC.

This chain joins TRBV11-2 and TRBJ2-2; 11 bases are shared with TRBD1. Trimming took 5 bases from V and 6 from J; bases not matched to a gene: 11. CDR1 SGHAT and CDR2 FQNNGV come from the germline V gene. The CDR3 has 17 amino acids. Written as DNA, the CDR3 is TGTGCCAGCAGCCCCCGAACTGGGACAGGGGGTTCCGGGGAGCTGTTTTTT. This encodes CASSPRTGTGGSGELFF.

The chain joins TRBV5-1 to TRBJ2-3, with D tentatively TRBD2 (5 bases). This CDR3 comprises 14 residues. Germline V lookup: CDR1 SGHRS, CDR2 YFSETQ. V was pared by 4 bases and J by 2 bases, with 11 bases between. Here the CDR3 reads CASSTSLATDTQYF. The DNA of the CDR3 is TGCGCCAGCAGCACTAGTCTCGCCACAGATACGCAGTATTTT.

The gene calls are TRBV5-1 and TRBJ2-5; D is perhaps TRBD2 (6 bases). In germline, CDR1 is SGHRS, CDR2 YFSETQ. This CDR3 region has 15 residues. V lost 4 bases to trimming and J lost 2 bases, with 15 bases between them. Here the CDR3 DNA reads TGCGCCAGCAGCGTGCTAGGGACTGGGCAAGAGACCCAGTACTTC. Its protein product is CASSVLGTGQETQYF. Full variable domain (remainder filled in from reference TRBV5-1 and TRBJ2-5): KAGVTQTPRYLIKTRGQQVTLSCSPISGHRSVSWYQQTPGQGLQFLFEYFSETQRNKGNFPGRFSGRQFSNSRSEMNVSTLELGDSALYLCASSVLGTGQETQYFGPGTRLLVL.

This chain uses TRBV7-2 with TRBJ1-5; TRBD1 agrees at 9 bases. V was pared by 4 bases and J by 1 base, with 2 bases of the junction left unmatched. The CDR3 length is 15 residues. Germline lookup yields CDR1 SGHTA and CDR2 FQGNSA. CDR3 sequence reads: CASSSGTGSNQPQHF. Written as DNA, the CDR3 is TGTGCCAGCAGCTCCGGGACAGGGAGCAATCAGCCCCAGCATTTT.

V usage is TRBV30 and J usage is TRBJ2-3; D call uncertain. Germline CDR1 GTSNPN, CDR2 SVGIG (reference sequence). Trimming removed 2 bases at V and 5 bases at J, with 8 bases between. CDR3 length equals 12 residues. The DNA of the CDR3 is TGTGCCTGGAGTCAGTCTAAAGATACGCAGTATTTT. It yields the protein CAWSQSKDTQYF. Using reference TRBV30 and TRBJ2-3 for the parts outside the CDR3, the full variable domain is SQTIHQWPATLVQPVGSPLSLECTVEGTSNPNLYWYRQAAGRGLQLLFYSVGIGQISSEVPQNLSASRPQDRQFILSSKKLLLSDSGFYLCAWSQSKDTQYFGPGTRLTVL.

The J gene is TRBJ2-7, the V gene TRBV2, with 7 bases that match TRBD1. From germline, CDR1 is SNHLY and CDR2 FYNNEI. The V and J ends lost 3 bases and 7 bases, in that order; junction bases with no gene match: 9. The CDR3 has 14 amino acids. CDR3 in amino acids: CASSETTGMGEQYF. DNA of the CDR3: TGTGCCAGCAGTGAGACGACAGGGATGGGGGAGCAGTACTTC.

This clone was seen a handful of times. The V call is TRBV30, the J call TRBJ2-5; 7 bases match TRBD1. The germline gives CDR1 GTSNPN, CDR2 SVGIG (reference sequence). The CDR3 length is 11 residues. J lost 4 bases, V lost 4 bases, and 0 bases had no gene match. In nucleotides, the CDR3 is TGTGCCTGGAACAGGGGAGAGACCCAGTACTTC. Protein product: CAWNRGETQYF.

The J gene is TRBJ1-2, the V gene TRBV6-5, with D unclear. V lost 6 bases, J lost 5 bases, and 7 bases lay in between. Germline CDR1 and CDR2: MNHEY and SVGAGI. This CDR3 region has 11 residues. The CDR3 DNA reads TGTGCCAGCAGGGACGGGTATGGCTACACCTTC. Translation: CASRDGYGYTF.

The chain combines TRBV10-3 with TRBJ2-5, with 7 bases identical to TRBD1. Trimming cost V 3 bases and J 3 bases; bases outside gene matches: 4. The CDR3 loop spans 14 amino acids. Germline assignment: CDR1 ENHRY and CDR2 SYGVKD. CDR3 nucleotides: TGTGCCATCAGTGACCCCGACAGGGAAGAGACCCAGTACTTC. Encoded protein: CAISDPDREETQYF.

CDR3 nucleotide sequence: TGTGCCAGCAGCGTATCAGCGGCCAACCAAGAGACCCAGTACTTC. Protein: CASSVSAANQETQYF. The chain uses TRBV9 and TRBJ2-5, with D possibly matching TRBD2 (5 bases). Trimming removed 1 base at V and 0 bases at J, with 10 bases between. CDR1 is SGDLS, CDR2 YYNGEE, per germline. The CDR3 loop spans 15 amino acids.

This clone was seen just once. The same CDR3 arises from other DNA sequences in this sample as well. The chain joins TRBV7-3 to TRBJ2-3; 8 bases are a match to TRBD2. CDR1 SGHTA and CDR2 FQGTGA come from the germline V gene. V gave up 5 bases and J gave up 3 bases; unmatched junction bases: 4. The length of the CDR3 is 14 residues. The CDR3 is CASSPGGRTDTQYF. DNA of the CDR3: TGTGCCAGCAGCCCGGGAGGGCGGACAGATACGCAGTATTTT.

CDR3: CASSVQGPGYTF. The DNA of the CDR3 is TGTGCCAGCAGTGTCCAGGGGCCTGGCTACACCTTC. V is TRBV2 and J is TRBJ1-2; a weak D match, TRBD1 (6 bases). The germline CDR1 and CDR2 sequences are SNHLY and FYNNEI. V lost 4 bases and J lost 7, with 10 bases in between. The CDR3 loop spans 12 amino acids.